This T cell receptor (beta chain) came from a study of long-term antiretroviral therapy in people with HIV. Runs used v3.0 of the immunoSEQ assay and were done at survey level. Sequenced by immunoSEQ multiplex PCR; TCRdb stores in-frame clones only, minus some. The sample holds 25,000 or so clones, about 93% seen once. The V gene end was trimmed by 5 bases and the J gene end by 0 bases; junction bases not matched to a gene: 7. Germline V lookup: CDR1 KGHSH, CDR2 LQKENI. This CDR3 comprises 17 residues. The genes are TRBV18 and TRBJ2-3; 11 bases align to TRBD2. Specimen: unsorted PBMCs, collected 6.2 years after starting antiretroviral therapy. The source of this sequence is a man between 35 and 55 years old with HIV. The CDR3 loop is CASSLLAGDPSTDTQYF. Written as DNA, the CDR3 is TGTGCCAGCTCATTACTAGCGGGGGACCCAAGCACAGATACGCAGTATTTT.